The T cell receptor beta chain described here comes from a study of Ad26.COV2.S vaccination and SARS-CoV-2 variants. This clone appeared once. Its antigen is as yet unknown. The sample's treatment: 19 received Ad26.COV2.S at low or high dose, single or two shots; 5 received placebo; per-sample allocation not given. Specimens were obtained on day 63 following the first vaccine or placebo injection. An adult aged 18-55 years in Boston served as the donor. Study-wide points: Possibly, TCR breadth and depth analyses underestimated total T cell responses.

TCRdb keeps only in-frame clones here, not all; method: immunoSEQ multiplex PCR. The sample lists some 640,000 clones, more than 80% occurring once. With 6 bases clipped from V and 2 bases from J, the junction kept 12 bases outside the gene matches. CDR3 length equals 16 residues. The germline CDR1 and CDR2 sequences are LNHDA and SQIVND (reference sequence). The chain has TRBV19 and TRBJ2-7, with 8 bases matching TRBD2. This clonotype originated in a person aged 18-65 years who received the Ad26.COV2.S COVID-19 vaccine or a placebo. The sequencing used peripheral blood, collected in a trial of Ad26.COV2.S vaccine versus placebo. The CDR3 coding sequence is TGTGCCAGTAGGGGTCCTAGCGGGTCGACTACCTACGAGCAGTACTTC. Its protein product is CASRGPSGSTTYEQYF. The whole variable domain, filled in from reference TRBV19 and TRBJ2-7, reads DGGITQSPKYLFRKEGQNVTLSCEQNLNHDAMYWYRQDPGQGLRLIYYSQIVNDFQKGDIAEGYSVSREKKESFPLTVTSAQKNPTAFYLCASRGPSGSTTYEQYFGPGTRLTVT.